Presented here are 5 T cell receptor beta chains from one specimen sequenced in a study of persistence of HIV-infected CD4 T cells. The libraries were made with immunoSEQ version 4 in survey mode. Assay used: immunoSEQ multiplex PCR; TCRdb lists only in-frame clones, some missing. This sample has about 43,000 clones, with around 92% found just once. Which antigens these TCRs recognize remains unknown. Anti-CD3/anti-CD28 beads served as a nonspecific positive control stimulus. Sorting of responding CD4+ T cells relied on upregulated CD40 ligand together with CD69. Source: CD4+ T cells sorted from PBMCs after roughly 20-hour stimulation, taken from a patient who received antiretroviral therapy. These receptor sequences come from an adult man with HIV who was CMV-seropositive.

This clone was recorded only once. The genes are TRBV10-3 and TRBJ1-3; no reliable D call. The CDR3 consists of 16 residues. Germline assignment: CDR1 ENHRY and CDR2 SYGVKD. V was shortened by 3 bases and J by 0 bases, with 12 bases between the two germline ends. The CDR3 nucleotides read TGTGCCATCAGTGATAGGGCGACAAGCTCTGGAAACACCATATATTTT. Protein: CAISDRATSSGNTIYF.

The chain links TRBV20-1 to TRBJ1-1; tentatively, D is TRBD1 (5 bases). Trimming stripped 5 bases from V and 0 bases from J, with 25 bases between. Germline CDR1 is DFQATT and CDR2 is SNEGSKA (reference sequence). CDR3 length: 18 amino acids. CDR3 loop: CSARESSSGSFMNTEAFF. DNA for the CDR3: TGCAGTGCTCGTGAGTCATCGTCAGGGAGTTTTATGAACACTGAAGCTTTCTTT.

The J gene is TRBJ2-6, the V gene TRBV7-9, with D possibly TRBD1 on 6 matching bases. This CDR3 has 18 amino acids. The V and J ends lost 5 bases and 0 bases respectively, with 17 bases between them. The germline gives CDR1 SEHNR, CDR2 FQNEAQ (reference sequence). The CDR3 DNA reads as TGTGCCAGCAGCCTCCTAGGACAGTTCGCCTCTGGGGCCAACGTCCTGACTTTC. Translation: CASSLLGQFASGANVLTF.

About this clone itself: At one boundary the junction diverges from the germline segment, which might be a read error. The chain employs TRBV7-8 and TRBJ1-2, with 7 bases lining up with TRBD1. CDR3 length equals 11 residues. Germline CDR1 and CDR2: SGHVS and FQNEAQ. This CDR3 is CASSLGGQAFF. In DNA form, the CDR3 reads TGTGCCAGCAGCTTAGGAGGACAGGCTTTCTTC.

The CDR3 DNA follows: TGTGCCAGCTCACCACTGTCGACCGGGACCGAGGATGGCTACACCTTC. Its translation: CASSPLSTGTEDGYTF. This chain joins TRBV18 and TRBJ1-2, with TRBD1 as a possible D gene (5 bases). Germline CDR1 is KGHSH and CDR2 is LQKENI. V lost 1 base, J lost 6 bases, and 18 bases lay in between. This CDR3 has 16 residues.